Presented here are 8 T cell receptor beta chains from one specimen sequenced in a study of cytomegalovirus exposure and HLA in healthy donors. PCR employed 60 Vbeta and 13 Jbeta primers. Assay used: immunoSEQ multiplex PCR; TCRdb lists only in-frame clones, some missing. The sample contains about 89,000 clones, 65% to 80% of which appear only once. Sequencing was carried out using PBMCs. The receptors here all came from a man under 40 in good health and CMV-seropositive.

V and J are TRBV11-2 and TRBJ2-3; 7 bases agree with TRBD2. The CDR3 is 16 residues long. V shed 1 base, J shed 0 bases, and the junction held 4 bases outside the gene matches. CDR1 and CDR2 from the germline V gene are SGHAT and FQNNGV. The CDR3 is CASSLAGAGSTDTQYF. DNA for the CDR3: TGTGCCAGCAGCTTAGCGGGAGCGGGGAGCACAGATACGCAGTATTTT.

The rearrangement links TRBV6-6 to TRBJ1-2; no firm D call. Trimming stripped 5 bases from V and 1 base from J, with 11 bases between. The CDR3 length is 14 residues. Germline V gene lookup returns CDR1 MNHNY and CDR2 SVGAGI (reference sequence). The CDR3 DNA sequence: TGTGCCAGCAGTCATCAGGCAGATAACTATGGCTACACCTTC. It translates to CASSHQADNYGYTF.

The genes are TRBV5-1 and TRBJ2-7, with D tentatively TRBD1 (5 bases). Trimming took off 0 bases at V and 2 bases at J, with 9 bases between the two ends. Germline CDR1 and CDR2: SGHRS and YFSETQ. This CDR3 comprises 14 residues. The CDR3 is CASSLEQGAYEQYF. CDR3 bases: TGCGCCAGCAGCTTGGAGCAGGGTGCCTACGAGCAGTACTTC. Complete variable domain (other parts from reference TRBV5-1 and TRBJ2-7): KAGVTQTPRYLIKTRGQQVTLSCSPISGHRSVSWYQQTPGQGLQFLFEYFSETQRNKGNFPGRFSGRQFSNSRSEMNVSTLELGDSALYLCASSLEQGAYEQYFGPGTRLTVT.

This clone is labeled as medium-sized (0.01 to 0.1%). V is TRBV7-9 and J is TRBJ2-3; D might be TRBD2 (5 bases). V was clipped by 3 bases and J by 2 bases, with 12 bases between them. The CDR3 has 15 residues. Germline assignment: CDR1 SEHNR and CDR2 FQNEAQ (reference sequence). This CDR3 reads CASSFVTGDTDTQYF. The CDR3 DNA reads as TGTGCCAGCAGCTTTGTTACCGGGGACACAGATACGCAGTATTTT.

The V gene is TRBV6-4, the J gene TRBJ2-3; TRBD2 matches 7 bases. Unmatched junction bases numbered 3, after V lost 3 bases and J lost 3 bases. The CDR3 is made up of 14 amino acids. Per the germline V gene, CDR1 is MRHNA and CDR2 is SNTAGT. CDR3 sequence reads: CASSESGETDTQYF. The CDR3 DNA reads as TGTGCCAGCAGTGAAAGCGGGGAGACAGATACGCAGTATTTT.

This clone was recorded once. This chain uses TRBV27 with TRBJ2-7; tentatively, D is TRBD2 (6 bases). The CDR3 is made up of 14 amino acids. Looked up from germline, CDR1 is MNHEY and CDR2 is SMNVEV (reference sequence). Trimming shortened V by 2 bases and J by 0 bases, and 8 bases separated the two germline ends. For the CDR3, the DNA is TGTGCCAGCAGTTTAGACGGGAGCTCCTACGAGCAGTACTTC. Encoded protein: CASSLDGSSYEQYF.

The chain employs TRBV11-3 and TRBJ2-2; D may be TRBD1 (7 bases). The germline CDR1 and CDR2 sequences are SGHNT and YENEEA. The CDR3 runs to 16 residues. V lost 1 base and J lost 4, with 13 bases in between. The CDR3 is CASSLAQGGGTGELFF. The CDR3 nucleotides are TGTGCCAGCAGCTTAGCCCAGGGGGGCGGCACCGGGGAGCTGTTTTTT.

The CDR3 reads CASSLLAGTDTQYF. DNA of the CDR3: TGTGCCAGCAGCCTACTAGCGGGTACAGATACGCAGTATTTT. The V call is TRBV7-6, the J call TRBJ2-3; TRBD2 matches at 9 bases. CDR1 and CDR2 from the germline V gene are SGHVS and FNYEAQ. Germline trimming cut 5 bases from V and 3 bases from J; bases unmatched to any gene: 3. This CDR3 region has 14 residues. The entire variable domain, with the rest obtained from reference TRBV7-6 and TRBJ2-3, is as follows: GAGVSQSPRYKVTKRGQDVALRCDPISGHVSLYWYRQALGQGPEFLTYFNYEAQQDKSGLPNDRFSAERPEGSISTLTIQRTEQRDSAMYRCASSLLAGTDTQYFGPGTRLTVL.